This T cell receptor beta chain was recorded in a study of blood T cell repertoires in COVID-19. Study-level background: The United States, Italy and Spain were the sources of the acute and convalescent COVID-19 samples. Nucleic acid was either cDNA or gDNA, and it came from T cells, B-cell-depleted T cells, or PBMCs.

Trimming at V came to 9 bases and at J to 1 base, leaving 5 bases not matched to a gene. This CDR3 is built from 14 residues. CDR1 and CDR2 from the germline V gene are SNHLY and FYNNEI. As handled by the study authors: Using reference gene primer amplification, nucleated cell counts were estimated. The assay was immunoSEQ multiplex PCR, and TCRdb's table has in-frame clones only and misses some. That table supplies the V and J calls and clone size; D and trimming were determined from the DNA. The sample carries over 100,000 clones, more than 80% recorded once. Material: peripheral blood. The chain employs TRBV2 and TRBJ2-3, with 9 bases lining up with TRBD1. The source is a man aged 55-75 years with acute or convalescent COVID-19. CDR3 residues: CASFRDRGTDTQYF. DNA of the CDR3: TGTGCCAGTTTCCGGGACAGGGGCACAGATACGCAGTATTTT.